This passage covers 5 T cell receptor beta chains from one sample sequenced in a study of cytomegalovirus exposure and HLA in healthy donors. Sequencing used immunoSEQ multiplex PCR; TCRdb keeps in-frame clones, though not all of them. Among 200,000 or so clones listed, approximately 88% were seen once. The sample consisted of PBMCs. All receptors come from a man younger than 30 in good health and CMV-seropositive.

This chain joins TRBV7-8 and TRBJ2-7, with 8 positions matching TRBD1. CDR1 is SGHVS, CDR2 FQNEAQ, per germline. The CDR3 extends over 16 amino acids. V was clipped by 5 bases and J by 0 bases; unmatched bases: 9. CDR3 amino acids: CASSLGSGGISYEQYF. The CDR3 DNA reads as TGTGCCAGCAGCCTAGGCTCAGGGGGCATCTCCTACGAGCAGTACTTC.

This chain's CDR3 is CASRAGSGQPQHF. In DNA form, the CDR3 reads TGTGCCAGCAGGGCAGGGTCCGGTCAGCCCCAGCATTTT. V usage is TRBV2 and J usage is TRBJ1-5; maybe TRBD1 (5 bases). Germline lookup yields CDR1 SNHLY and CDR2 FYNNEI. The V end was cut by 6 bases, the J end by 6 bases, with 12 bases between. The CDR3 has 13 amino acids.

CDR3 residues: CASSPSGTVETQYF. The CDR3 DNA reads TGTGCCAGTAGTCCCTCCGGGACAGTAGAGACCCAGTACTTC. V is TRBV19 and J is TRBJ2-5; 7 nucleotides agree with TRBD1. Germline V lookup: CDR1 LNHDA, CDR2 SQIVND (reference sequence). J lost 4 bases, V lost 5 bases, and 7 bases had no gene match. The CDR3 contains 14 residues.

V gene TRBV6-5 combines with J gene TRBJ1-5; 7 bases fit TRBD1. V dropped 3 bases and J dropped 2; count of bases not matched to a gene: 7. Germline-derived CDR1 and CDR2 are MNHEY and SVGAGI. This CDR3 has 16 residues. The CDR3 loop is CASSYRRGLGNQPQHF. The CDR3 DNA is TGTGCCAGCAGTTATCGAAGGGGGCTGGGCAATCAGCCCCAGCATTTT.

A note on this clone: The sample holds other DNA sequences that translate to the same CDR3. The chain links TRBV28 to TRBJ2-7, with TRBD2 as a possible D gene (6 bases). CDR3 size: 13 residues. Germline loops: CDR1 MDHEN, CDR2 SYDVKM. The V end was cut by 3 bases, the J end by 1 base, with 7 bases between. CDR3 DNA: TGTGCCAGCAGTTTTGGAGGGTCCTACGAGCAGTACTTC. Translation: CASSFGGSYEQYF.